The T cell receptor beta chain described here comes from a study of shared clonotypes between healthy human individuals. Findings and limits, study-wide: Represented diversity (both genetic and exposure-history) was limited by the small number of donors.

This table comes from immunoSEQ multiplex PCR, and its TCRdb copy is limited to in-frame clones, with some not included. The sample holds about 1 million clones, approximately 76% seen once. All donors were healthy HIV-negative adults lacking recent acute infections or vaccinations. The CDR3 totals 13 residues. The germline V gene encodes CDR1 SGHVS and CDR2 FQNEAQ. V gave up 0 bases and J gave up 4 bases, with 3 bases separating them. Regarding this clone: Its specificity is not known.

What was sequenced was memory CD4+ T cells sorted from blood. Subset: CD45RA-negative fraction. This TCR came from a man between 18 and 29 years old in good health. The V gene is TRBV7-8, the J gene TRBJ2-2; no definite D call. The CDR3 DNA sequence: TGTGCCAGCAGCTTAGCGTCCACCGGGGAGCTGTTTTTT. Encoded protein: CASSLASTGELFF.